A selection of T cell receptor beta chains follows, all from one sample in a study of memory CD4+ T cells and cytomegalovirus serostatus. Sequenced by immunoSEQ multiplex PCR; TCRdb stores in-frame clones only, minus some. The sample shows 35,000 to 40,000 clones, roughly 85% of them seen only once. Sequences were obtained from memory CD4+ T cells from blood. The receptors were sampled from an adult in good health and CMV-seropositive. The conserved cysteine and the conserved F or W are not part of the CDR3 here. Fields, in order: V gene, J gene, CDR3 length, CDR3 protein.

V: TRBV7-2
J: TRBJ2-2
length: 13
CDR3: ASSQGVLNTGELF

V: TRBV7-9
J: TRBJ2-1
length: 13
CDR3: ASSRTSGFNNEQF

V: TRBV5-1
J: TRBJ2-3
length: 13
CDR3: ASSLTGVTGDTQY

V: TRBV6-1
J: TRBJ1-3
length: 13
CDR3: ASSLGRDSGNTIY

V: TRBV6-5
J: TRBJ1-2
length: 11
CDR3: ASSPTGRGGYT

V: TRBV11-2
J: TRBJ2-1
length: 13
CDR3: ASSFSASGRNEQF

V: TRBV5-1
J: TRBJ1-2
length: 13
CDR3: ASSPGGTGTYGYT

V: TRBV19
J: TRBJ1-2
length: 13
CDR3: ASMKGREYNYGYT

V: TRBV28
J: TRBJ2-7
length: 13
CDR3: ASSTSGGKPYEQY

V: TRBV2
J: TRBJ2-7
length: 12
CDR3: ASTADRGLYEQY

V: TRBV10-2
J: TRBJ2-4
length: 12
CDR3: ASRAAGRDSIQY

V: TRBV7-2
J: TRBJ2-7
length: 12
CDR3: ASSVTSGRYEQY

V: TRBV7-9
J: TRBJ1-5
length: 14
CDR3: ASSLGDFYSNQPQH

V: TRBV7-2
J: TRBJ1-6
length: 13
CDR3: ASSLRESGGLPLH

V: TRBV19
J: TRBJ2-7
length: 12
CDR3: ATSQGAGSYEQY

V: TRBV4-1
J: TRBJ2-7
length: 15
CDR3: ASSQDSERQGAAEQY

V: TRBV5-1
J: TRBJ1-1
length: 12
CDR3: ASSSGGQGLRAF

V: TRBV5-1
J: TRBJ1-2
length: 11
CDR3: ASSLSGFDGYT

V: TRBV4-3
J: TRBJ1-4
length: 10
CDR3: ASSPAGEKLF

V: TRBV29-1
J: TRBJ2-2
length: 12
CDR3: SVANRGNTGELF

V: TRBV9
J: TRBJ2-7
length: 14
CDR3: ASSVSGASPYYEQY

V: TRBV25-1
J: TRBJ2-1
length: 13
CDR3: ASRAPGQGANEQF

V: TRBV9
J: TRBJ2-5
length: 12
CDR3: ASSQAGEQETQY

V: TRBV29-1
J: TRBJ2-7
length: 12
CDR3: SVRGGSLDYEQY

V: TRBV29-1
J: TRBJ1-1
length: 11
CDR3: SVVDKAGTEAF

V: TRBV5-1
J: TRBJ2-7
length: 15
CDR3: ASSLAPGTGGGYEQY

V: TRBV6-1
J: TRBJ2-1
length: 12
CDR3: ATNGLAGGNEQF

V: TRBV25-1
J: TRBJ1-2
length: 14
CDR3: ASSPSSSRPSHGYT

V: TRBV6-1
J: TRBJ1-2
length: 10
CDR3: ASSGTAQGYT

V: TRBV6-6
J: TRBJ1-6
length: 10
CDR3: ASSQTGTTLH

V: TRBV6-1
J: TRBJ1-1
length: 12
CDR3: ASVLRVVNTEAF

V: TRBV28
J: TRBJ2-7
length: 13
CDR3: ASSSRGRDSYEQY

V: TRBV27
J: TRBJ2-2
length: 13
CDR3: ASSELTGVVGELF

V: TRBV28
J: TRBJ1-2
length: 13
CDR3: ASRTSGGAAHGYT

V: TRBV9
J: TRBJ2-1
length: 13
CDR3: ASRSTSGKGNEQF

V: TRBV7-9
J: TRBJ2-6
length: 16
CDR3: ASSAHRQGVSGANVLT

V: TRBV7-9
J: TRBJ1-2
length: 13
CDR3: ASSPGRQALYGYT

V: TRBV4-3
J: TRBJ2-5
length: 13
CDR3: ASSQTGGAGETQY

V: TRBV9
J: TRBJ2-3
length: 11
CDR3: ASSAGGTDTQY

V: TRBV7-9
J: TRBJ1-2
length: 12
CDR3: ASSSSGTGDGYT

V: TRBV18
J: TRBJ2-5
length: 12
CDR3: ASSTELGRETQY

V: TRBV19
J: TRBJ1-1
length: 11
CDR3: ASGAKGDTEAF